This T cell receptor beta chain came from a study of shared clonotypes between healthy human individuals. In the study overall: A couple of women and a few men aged 18 to 49 made up the donors. Donors had three CD4 naive, three CD4 memory, two CD8 naive and one CD8 memory plate apiece.

Memory CD4+ cells were the fraction left after CD45RA+ naive selection. The CDR3 has 16 residues. Germline V lookup: CDR1 SGHDT, CDR2 YYEEEE. Trimming took 1 base from V and 7 from J, leaving 18 bases between them. Some 30,000 T cell genomes (about 0.2 ug DNA) went into each sorted-subset replicate. Data came from immunoSEQ multiplex PCR; TCRdb stores just in-frame clones and leaves some out. The sample carries approximately 530,000 clones, almost 97% recorded once. Sequencing used naive CD4+ T cells sorted from blood. Subset in this sample: CD45RA+ positively selected. This chain joins TRBV5-6 and TRBJ2-1, with D possibly matching TRBD1 (5 bases). This receptor was obtained from a woman aged 25 to 39 in good health. CDR3 residues: CASSLSAFNKGNEQFF. The CDR3 DNA follows: TGTGCCAGCAGCTTGTCTGCCTTCAACAAGGGGAATGAGCAGTTCTTC.